What follows is one TCR beta chain and its context. This CDR3 is 14 amino acids long. Germline trimming cut 0 bases from V and 7 bases from J; bases unmatched to any gene: 5. The germline V gene encodes CDR1 SGHNT and CDR2 YYREEE (reference sequence). This specimen comes from a study of blood T cell repertoires in COVID-19. Across the study: The United States, Italy and Spain provided the acute and convalescent COVID-19 samples. T cells, B-cell-depleted T cells, or PBMCs supplied cDNA or gDNA.

Original analysis: Amplification of reference gene primers provided the estimated nucleated cell counts. Repertoires were generated with immunoSEQ multiplex PCR, while TCRdb's copy carries only in-frame clones and drops some. The DNA was the basis for D and trimming; V, J and clone size are from that table. Of fewer than 250,000 clones in the sample, more than 75% were seen once. This clonotype originated in a man in his sixties with acute or convalescent COVID-19. The chain links TRBV5-4 to TRBJ1-2; 8 bases map to TRBD1. Specimen: peripheral blood. DNA for the CDR3: TGTGCCAGCAGCTTGGCCCAGGGGGCTGTTGGCTACACCTTC. Its protein is CASSLAQGAVGYTF.